These T cell receptor beta chains were read from a single sample in a study of lymphopenia after photon versus proton radiotherapy. Sequenced by immunoSEQ multiplex PCR; TCRdb stores in-frame clones only, minus some. The sample has roughly 150,000 clones, more than 85% seen once. The sequencing here drew on peripheral blood, taken from a patient treated with photon-based radiotherapy. These TCRs come from a man between 50 and 59 years old with gastric cancer. Both conserved end residues are part of each CDR3. Each record gives: D gene, V gene, clone size, J gene, CDR3 DNA, CDR3 protein. D genes are given only for firm matches. A row's size may be missing; if present it is once, few, many or a size class.

D: NA
V: TRBV7-2
size: NA
J: TRBJ2-7
DNA: TGTGCCAGCAGCTTAGATGACCCGCGCTTCGAGCAGTACTTC
CDR3: CASSLDDPRFEQYF

D: NA
V: TRBV10-3
size: NA
J: TRBJ1-1
DNA: TGTGCCATCACCGGGACACCTAACACTGAAGCTTTCTTT
CDR3: CAITGTPNTEAFF

D: NA
V: TRBV6-5
size: NA
J: TRBJ1-2
DNA: TGTGCCAGCAGCCAAACCGAGGGGATGTATGGCTACACCTTC
CDR3: CASSQTEGMYGYTF

D: NA
V: TRBV5-4
size: NA
J: TRBJ2-1
DNA: TGTGCCAGCAGCTTCGAGGGATACTCCTACAATGAGCAGTTCTTC
CDR3: CASSFEGYSYNEQFF

D: NA
V: TRBV6-6
size: NA
J: TRBJ2-2
DNA: TGTGCCAGCAGTCGGACCCCCGCGAACACCGGGGAGCTGTTTTTT
CDR3: CASSRTPANTGELFF

D: NA
V: TRBV5-4
size: NA
J: TRBJ2-2
DNA: TGTGCCAGCAGCTTGCAATCGTTGGTCGGGAGAGACACCGGGGAGCTGTTTTTT
CDR3: CASSLQSLVGRDTGELFF

D: NA
V: TRBV7-6
size: NA
J: TRBJ2-5
DNA: TGTGCCAGCAGCTCCAGGGCGGGTTGGCAAGAGACCCAGTACTTC
CDR3: CASSSRAGWQETQYF

D: TRBD1
V: TRBV19
size: NA
J: TRBJ1-1
DNA: TGTGCCAGTACCCTGACAGGGGGCTATGAAGCTTTCTTT
CDR3: CASTLTGGYEAFF

D: TRBD1
V: TRBV4-3
size: once
J: TRBJ2-2
DNA: TGCGCCAGCAGCGCACAGGGGGCAGCCGGGGAGCTGTTTTTT
CDR3: CASSAQGAAGELFF

D: NA
V: TRBV2
size: NA
J: TRBJ1-1
DNA: TGTGCCAGCAGTAAGATGAACACTGAAGCTTTCTTT
CDR3: CASSKMNTEAFF

D: TRBD2
V: TRBV6-6
size: NA
J: TRBJ2-7
DNA: TGTGCCAGCAGTTACTCGGGACTAGCGGGAGTAGACGAGCAGTACTTC
CDR3: CASSYSGLAGVDEQYF

D: NA
V: TRBV27
size: NA
J: TRBJ2-7
DNA: TGTGCCAGCAGTTTTAAGGGGGCCTACGAGCAGTACTTC
CDR3: CASSFKGAYEQYF

D: NA
V: TRBV5-1
size: NA
J: TRBJ1-5
DNA: TGCGCCAGCAGCTGGAACGGTTGGGATCAGCCCCAGCATTTT
CDR3: CASSWNGWDQPQHF

D: NA
V: TRBV19
size: NA
J: TRBJ1-2
DNA: TGTGCCAGTAGGAGCACAGCGTCTAACTATGGCTACACCTTC
CDR3: CASRSTASNYGYTF

D: TRBD2
V: TRBV18
size: NA
J: TRBJ2-1
DNA: TGTGCCAGCTCACAACTAGCGGGAGATGATGAGCAGTTCTTC
CDR3: CASSQLAGDDEQFF

D: TRBD1
V: TRBV9
size: once
J: TRBJ1-2
DNA: TGTGCCAGCAGCAGACAGGGCGGATCCTATGGCTACACCTTC
CDR3: CASSRQGGSYGYTF

D: NA
V: TRBV6-1
size: NA
J: TRBJ2-7
DNA: TGTGCCAGCAGTGAGGGGGGCGGCCAGACCTACGAGCAGTACTTC
CDR3: CASSEGGGQTYEQYF

D: TRBD1
V: TRBV27
size: NA
J: TRBJ1-2
DNA: TGTGCCAGCACAGGGACAGAAGCTAACTATGGCTACACCTTC
CDR3: CASTGTEANYGYTF

D: NA
V: TRBV5-1
size: NA
J: TRBJ2-1
DNA: TGCGCCAGCAGCCAGGACTCGCCCGAGACGTCTGAGCAGTTCTTC
CDR3: CASSQDSPETSEQFF

D: NA
V: TRBV18
size: NA
J: TRBJ1-5
DNA: TGTGCCAGCTCAGGGTGGTATGGGGATAGCAATCAGCCCCAGCATTTT
CDR3: CASSGWYGDSNQPQHF

D: TRBD1
V: TRBV18
size: NA
J: TRBJ2-7
DNA: TGTGCCAGCTCACCCAGGACAGGGGCCGGGTCCTACGAGCAGTACTTC
CDR3: CASSPRTGAGSYEQYF

D: TRBD2
V: TRBV10-2
size: NA
J: TRBJ2-7
DNA: TGCGCCAGCAGACTAGCGGGAGTCAACGAGCAGTACTTC
CDR3: CASRLAGVNEQYF

D: NA
V: TRBV15
size: NA
J: TRBJ1-2
DNA: TGTGCCACCAGCAGGTCATCTATGGGGGGCGCAGTCTATGGCTACACCTTC
CDR3: CATSRSSMGGAVYGYTF

D: TRBD1
V: TRBV4-1
size: NA
J: TRBJ1-4
DNA: TGCGCCAGCAGCCGTATAGGACAGGGTATTGAAAAACTGTTTTTT
CDR3: CASSRIGQGIEKLFF

D: NA
V: TRBV29-1
size: NA
J: TRBJ1-4
DNA: TGCAGCGTTGGCGGTCCAGGGTCGTCTAATGAAAAACTGTTTTTT
CDR3: CSVGGPGSSNEKLFF

D: NA
V: TRBV7-6
size: NA
J: TRBJ2-6
DNA: TGTGCCAGCAGCTTAGTGGGGACGTATAGCTCTGGGGCCAACGTCCTGACTTTC
CDR3: CASSLVGTYSSGANVLTF

D: TRBD1
V: TRBV5-6
size: NA
J: TRBJ2-7
DNA: TGTGCCAGCAGCGGCAGGATCCCCGGGACAGGGGCCGGACAGTACTTC
CDR3: CASSGRIPGTGAGQYF

D: TRBD1
V: TRBV29-1
size: NA
J: TRBJ1-1
DNA: TGCAGCGGGGACAGGGGTGGCACTGAAGCTTTCTTT
CDR3: CSGDRGGTEAFF

D: TRBD2
V: TRBV10-2
size: NA
J: TRBJ2-7
DNA: TGCGCCAGCAGTGAAGCGGGAGGGCCTTACGAGCAGTACTTC
CDR3: CASSEAGGPYEQYF

D: NA
V: TRBV29-1
size: NA
J: TRBJ1-1
DNA: TGCAGCGTTGAAACCACAGGGAACACTGAAGCTTTCTTT
CDR3: CSVETTGNTEAFF

D: NA
V: TRBV18
size: NA
J: TRBJ1-1
DNA: TGTGCCAGCTCACCAGGGGGGGGTCGATTGAACACTGAAGCTTTCTTT
CDR3: CASSPGGGRLNTEAFF

D: NA
V: TRBV11-2
size: NA
J: TRBJ1-3
DNA: TGTGCCAGCAGCTTAGATCCCCGGGGCGGGGGAAACACCATATATTTT
CDR3: CASSLDPRGGGNTIYF

D: NA
V: TRBV5-4
size: once
J: TRBJ2-7
DNA: TGTGCCAGCAGCCCAGAGCCCACCCCCTACGAGCAGTACTTC
CDR3: CASSPEPTPYEQYF

D: NA
V: TRBV18
size: NA
J: TRBJ1-1
DNA: TGTGCCAGCTCACCACGGACCAACACTGAAGCTTTCTTT
CDR3: CASSPRTNTEAFF

D: NA
V: TRBV15
size: NA
J: TRBJ2-4
DNA: TGTGCCACCAGCAGAGGGGGGAAACTAGCCAAAAACATTCAGTACTTC
CDR3: CATSRGGKLAKNIQYF

D: NA
V: TRBV9
size: NA
J: TRBJ2-3
DNA: TGTGCCAGCGCCCTCCCTAGTGACACAGATACGCAGTATTTT
CDR3: CASALPSDTDTQYF

D: NA
V: TRBV18
size: few
J: TRBJ2-2
DNA: TGTGCCAGCTCACCAAAGGGCACGAACACCGGGGAGCTGTTTTTT
CDR3: CASSPKGTNTGELFF